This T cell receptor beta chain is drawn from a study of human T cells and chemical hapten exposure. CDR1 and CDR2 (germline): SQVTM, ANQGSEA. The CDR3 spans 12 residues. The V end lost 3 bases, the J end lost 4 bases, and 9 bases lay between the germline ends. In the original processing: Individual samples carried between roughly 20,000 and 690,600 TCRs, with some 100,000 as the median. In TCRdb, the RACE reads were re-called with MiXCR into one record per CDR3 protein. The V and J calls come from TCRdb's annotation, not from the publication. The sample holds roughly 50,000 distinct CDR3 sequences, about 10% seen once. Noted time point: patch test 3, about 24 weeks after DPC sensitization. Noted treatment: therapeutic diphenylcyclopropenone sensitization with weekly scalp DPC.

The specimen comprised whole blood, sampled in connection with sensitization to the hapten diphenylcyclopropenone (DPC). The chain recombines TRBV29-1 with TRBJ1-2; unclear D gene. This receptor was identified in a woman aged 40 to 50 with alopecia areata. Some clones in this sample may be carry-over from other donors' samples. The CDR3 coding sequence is TGCAGCGTTGATCCGCAGGCCTATGGCTACACCTTC. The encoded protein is CSVDPQAYGYTF.